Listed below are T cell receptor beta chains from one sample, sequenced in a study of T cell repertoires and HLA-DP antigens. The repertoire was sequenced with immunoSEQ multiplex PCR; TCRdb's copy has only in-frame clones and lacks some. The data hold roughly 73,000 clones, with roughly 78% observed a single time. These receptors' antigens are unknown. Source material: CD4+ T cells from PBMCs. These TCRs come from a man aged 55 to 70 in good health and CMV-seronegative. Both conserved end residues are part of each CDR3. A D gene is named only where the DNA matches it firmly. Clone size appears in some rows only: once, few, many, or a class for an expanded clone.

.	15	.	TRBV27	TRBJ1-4	CASSFSPYGTEKLFF	TGTGCCAGCAGTTTTAGTCCCTACGGTACGGAAAAACTGTTTTTT
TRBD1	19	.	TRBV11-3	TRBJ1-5	CASSWDSGQKSHSNQPQHF	TGTGCCAGCAGCTGGGACTCGGGACAGAAAAGCCATAGCAATCAGCCCCAGCATTTT
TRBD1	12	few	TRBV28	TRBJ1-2	CASSPNTGGYTF	TGTGCCAGCAGCCCCAACACAGGGGGTTACACCTTC
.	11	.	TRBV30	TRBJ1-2	CAWSVGGGYTF	TGTGCCTGGAGTGTGGGTGGAGGCTACACCTTC
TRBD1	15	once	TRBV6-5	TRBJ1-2	CASSYSGQGALGYTF	TGTGCCAGCAGTTACTCGGGACAGGGGGCATTAGGCTACACCTTC
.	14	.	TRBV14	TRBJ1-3	CASSQQTAGNTIYF	TGTGCCAGCAGCCAACAGACAGCGGGAAACACCATATATTTT
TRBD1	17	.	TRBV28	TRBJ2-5	CASSTRSGTGGQETQYF	TGTGCCAGCAGCACCCGCTCCGGGACAGGGGGCCAAGAGACCCAGTACTTC
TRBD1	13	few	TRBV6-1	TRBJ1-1	CASMRDRNTEAFF	TGTGCCAGCATGAGGGACAGGAACACTGAAGCTTTCTTT
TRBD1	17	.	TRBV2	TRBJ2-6	CASSLGTGGSGANVLTF	TGTGCCAGCAGCCTCGGGACAGGGGGCTCTGGGGCCAACGTCCTGACTTTC
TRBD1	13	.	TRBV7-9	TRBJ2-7	CASNPAGGNEQYF	TGTGCCAGCAACCCCGCAGGGGGAAACGAGCAGTACTTC
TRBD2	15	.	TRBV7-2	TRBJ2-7	CASSFNGGGAYEQYF	TGTGCCAGCAGCTTTAACGGCGGGGGGGCCTACGAGCAGTACTTC
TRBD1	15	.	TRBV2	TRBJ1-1	CASGRDRATNTEAFF	TGTGCCAGCGGCCGGGACAGAGCTACGAACACTGAAGCTTTCTTT
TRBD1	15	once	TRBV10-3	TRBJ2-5	CAISHPGTGQETQYF	TGTGCCATCAGTCATCCCGGGACAGGCCAAGAGACCCAGTACTTC
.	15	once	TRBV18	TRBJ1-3	CASSPQDTSGNTIYF	TGTGCCAGCTCACCACAAGACACCTCTGGAAACACCATATATTTT
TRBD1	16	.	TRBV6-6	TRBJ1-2	CASSPGTGDRISGYTF	TGTGCCAGCAGCCCGGGGACAGGGGATAGAATTTCTGGCTACACCTTC
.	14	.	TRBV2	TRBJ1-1	CASSVDRTNTEAFF	TGTGCCAGCAGTGTGGACAGAACGAACACTGAAGCTTTCTTT
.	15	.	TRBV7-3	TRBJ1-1	CASSLEAGGNTEAFF	TGTGCCAGCAGCTTAGAGGCTGGGGGGAACACTGAAGCTTTCTTT
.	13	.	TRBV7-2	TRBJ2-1	CASSPGIYNEQFF	TGTGCCAGCAGCCCCGGGATCTACAATGAGCAGTTCTTC
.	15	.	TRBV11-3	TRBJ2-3	CASSPSGTSTDTQYF	TGTGCCAGCAGCCCCTCGGGCACCAGCACAGATACGCAGTATTTT
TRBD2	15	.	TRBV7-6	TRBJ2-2	CASSPQRGNTGELFF	TGTGCCAGCAGCCCACAGCGGGGAAACACCGGGGAGCTGTTTTTT
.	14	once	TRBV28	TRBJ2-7	CASSPPWGSYEQYF	TGTGCCAGCAGTCCCCCTTGGGGGTCCTACGAGCAGTACTTC
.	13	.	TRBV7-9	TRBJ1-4	CASTIGGDEKLFF	TGTGCCAGCACGATAGGGGGGGATGAAAAACTGTTTTTT
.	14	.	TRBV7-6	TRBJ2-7	CASSPGRAQYEQYF	TGTGCCAGCAGCCCGGGCCGGGCCCAGTACGAGCAGTACTTC
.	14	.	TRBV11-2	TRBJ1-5	CASSVERGVQPQHF	TGTGCCAGCAGCGTAGAAAGAGGGGTTCAGCCCCAGCATTTT
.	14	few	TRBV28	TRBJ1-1	CASSIPGRNTEAFF	TGTGCCAGCAGCATACCGGGACGGAACACTGAAGCTTTCTTT
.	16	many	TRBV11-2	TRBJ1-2	CASSLERTRELYGYTF	TGTGCCAGCAGCTTAGAGCGGACAAGGGAACTCTATGGCTACACCTTC
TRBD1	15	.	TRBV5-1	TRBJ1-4	CASSLGGQGAEKLFF	TGCGCCAGCAGCTTGGGAGGACAGGGAGCTGAAAAACTGTTTTTT
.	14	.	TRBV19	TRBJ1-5	CASSSPGAMGPQHF	TGTGCCAGTAGTTCCCCGGGGGCCATGGGGCCCCAGCATTTT
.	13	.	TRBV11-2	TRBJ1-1	CASSSQGNTEAFF	TGTGCCAGCAGCTCTCAGGGAAACACTGAAGCTTTCTTT
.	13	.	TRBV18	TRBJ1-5	CASSPPVDQPQHF	TGTGCCAGCTCACCACCGGTGGATCAGCCCCAGCATTTT
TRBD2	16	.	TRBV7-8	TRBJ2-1	CASSRRLAGTYNEQFF	TGTGCCAGCAGCCGACGACTAGCGGGGACATACAATGAGCAGTTCTTC
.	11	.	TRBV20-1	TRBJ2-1	CSTSRGNEQFF	TGCAGTACCTCCCGGGGCAATGAGCAGTTCTTC
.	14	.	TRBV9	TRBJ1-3	CASSPTDSRYTIYF	TGTGCCAGCAGCCCGACCGACAGTAGGTACACCATATATTTT
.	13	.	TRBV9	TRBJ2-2	CASSADVAGELFF	TGTGCCAGCAGCGCGGACGTTGCCGGGGAGCTGTTTTTT
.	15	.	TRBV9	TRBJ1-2	CASSAGRTATYGYTF	TGTGCCAGCAGCGCGGGAAGGACAGCGACCTATGGCTACACCTTC
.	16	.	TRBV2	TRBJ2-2	CASSEEAGPNTGELFF	TGTGCCAGCAGTGAAGAGGCGGGACCCAACACCGGGGAGCTGTTTTTT
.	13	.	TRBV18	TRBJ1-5	CASSPDSNQPQHF	TGTGCCAGCTCACCAGATAGCAATCAGCCCCAGCATTTT
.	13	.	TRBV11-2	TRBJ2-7	CASSPSRATEQYF	TGTGCCAGCAGCCCGTCCAGGGCTACCGAGCAGTACTTC
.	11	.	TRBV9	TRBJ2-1	CASSVDNEQFF	TGTGCCAGCAGCGTAGACAATGAGCAGTTCTTC
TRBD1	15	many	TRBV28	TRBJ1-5	CASSFPGQGNQPQHF	TGTGCCAGCAGTTTTCCGGGACAGGGGAATCAGCCCCAGCATTTT
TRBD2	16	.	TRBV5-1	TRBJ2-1	CASSLDGGSSYNEQFF	TGCGCCAGCAGCTTGGACGGCGGGAGCTCCTACAATGAGCAGTTCTTC
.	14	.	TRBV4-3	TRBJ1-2	CASSQDNNNYGYTF	TGCGCCAGCAGCCAAGATAACAATAACTATGGCTACACCTTC
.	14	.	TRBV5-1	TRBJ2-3	CASSLGASTDTQYF	TGCGCCAGCAGCTTAGGGGCGAGCACAGATACGCAGTATTTT
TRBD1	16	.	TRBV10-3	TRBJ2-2	CAISDVQGADTGELFF	TGTGCCATCAGTGATGTTCAGGGGGCGGACACCGGGGAGCTGTTTTTT
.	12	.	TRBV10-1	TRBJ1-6	CASSDPNSPLHF	TGCGCCAGCAGTGACCCTAATTCACCCCTCCACTTT
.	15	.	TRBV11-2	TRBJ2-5	CASTPRGTVGETQYF	TGTGCCAGCACCCCGCGCGGGACGGTGGGGGAGACCCAGTACTTC
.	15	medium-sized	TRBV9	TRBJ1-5	CASSVEASSNQPQHF	TGTGCCAGCAGCGTAGAGGCCAGTAGCAATCAGCCCCAGCATTTT
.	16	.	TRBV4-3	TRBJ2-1	CASSPNPGVSYNEQFF	TGCGCCAGCAGCCCAAATCCAGGTGTCTCCTACAATGAGCAGTTCTTC
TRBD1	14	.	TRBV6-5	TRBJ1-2	CASRYGTVLYGYTF	TGTGCCAGCAGATACGGGACAGTCCTCTATGGCTACACCTTC
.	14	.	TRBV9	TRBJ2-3	CASSVLQGLDTQYF	TGTGCCAGCAGCGTCCTACAAGGCTTGGATACGCAGTATTTT
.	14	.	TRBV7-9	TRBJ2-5	CASSYGQTQETQYF	TGTGCCAGCAGCTATGGACAGACCCAAGAGACCCAGTACTTC
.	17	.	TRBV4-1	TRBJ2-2	CASSIPGGRSNDGELFF	TGCGCCAGCAGCATTCCCGGGGGCAGAAGCAATGATGGGGAGCTGTTTTTT
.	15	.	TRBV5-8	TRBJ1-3	CASSLRGAPGNTIYF	TGTGCCAGCAGCTTGCGGGGGGCCCCTGGAAACACCATATATTTT
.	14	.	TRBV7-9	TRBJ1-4	CASSPSLGDEKLFF	TGTGCCAGCAGCCCTAGTCTGGGGGATGAAAAACTGTTTTTT
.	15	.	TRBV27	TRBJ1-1	CASSPGRGPNTEAFF	TGTGCCAGCAGCCCCGGGAGGGGACCGAACACTGAAGCTTTCTTT